Below, 12 T cell receptor beta chains from the same sample are listed, as sequenced in a study of control samples from healthy donors and cancer patients. The assay was immunoSEQ multiplex PCR, and TCRdb's table has in-frame clones only and misses some. The sample lists just under 75,000 clones, over 75% occurring once. Material: blood. All receptors come from a woman aged 50 to 60 in good health.

The rearrangement joins TRBV28 to TRBJ1-1; a weak D match, TRBD1 (5 bases). V dropped 6 bases and J dropped 0 bases, with 11 bases sitting between them. CDR1 and CDR2 from the germline V gene are MDHEN and SYDVKM. This CDR3 contains 14 residues. The CDR3 spells CASRTGGMNTEAFF. DNA for the CDR3: TGTGCCAGCAGAACGGGGGGGATGAACACTGAAGCTTTCTTT.

The chain combines TRBV28 with TRBJ1-2; D is undetermined. This CDR3 has 12 amino acids. The V gene's germline CDR1 is MDHEN and CDR2 SYDVKM. Deletions cut 7 bases from V and 3 bases from J, with 9 bases between. CDR3 protein: CASTLGDYGYTF. Written as DNA, the CDR3 is TGTGCCAGCACTCTGGGAGACTATGGCTACACCTTC.

The genes are TRBV18 and TRBJ2-2; perhaps TRBD2 as D (6 bases). CDR1 and CDR2 from the germline V gene are KGHSH and LQKENI. Trimming removed 3 bases at V and 1 base at J, with 9 bases between. The CDR3 spans 15 residues. CDR3 protein: CASSPGLRNTGELFF. CDR3 in DNA: TGTGCCAGCTCACCGGGACTCCGGAACACCGGGGAGCTGTTTTTT.

The V call is TRBV9, the J call TRBJ2-1; 13 nucleotides agree with TRBD2. In germline, CDR1 is SGDLS, CDR2 YYNGEE. CDR3 length equals 15 residues. Germline trimming cut 4 bases from V and 9 bases from J; bases unmatched to any gene: 7. The CDR3 reads CASSQLAGGGGEQFF. CDR3 in DNA: TGTGCCAGCAGCCAACTAGCGGGAGGGGGAGGTGAGCAGTTCTTC. Together with reference TRBV9 and TRBJ2-1, the CDR3 gives the full variable domain: DSGVTQTPKHLITATGQRVTLRCSPRSGDLSVYWYQQSLDQGLQFLIQYYNGEERAKGNILERFSAQQFPDLHSELNLSSLELGDSALYFCASSQLAGGGGEQFFGPGTRLTVL.

The chain combines TRBV12-5 with TRBJ2-1; D remains unclear. V was clipped by 0 bases and J by 4 bases, with 19 bases between them. Germline V gene sequence: CDR1 LGHNT, CDR2 FRNRAP. CDR3 length: 18 residues. CDR3 nucleotide sequence: TGTGCTAGTGGTTTGGTTCTAGTGGGCACTCACAGATACAATGAGCAGTTCTTC. As protein: CASGLVLVGTHRYNEQFF. Full variable domain (remainder filled in from reference TRBV12-5 and TRBJ2-1): DARVTQTPRHKVTEMGQEVTMRCQPILGHNTVFWYRQTMMQGLELLAYFRNRAPLDDSGMPKDRFSAEMPDATLATLKIQPSEPRDSAVYFCASGLVLVGTHRYNEQFFGPGTRLTVL.

This clone was detected once. The J gene is TRBJ1-5, the V gene TRBV18; D not resolved. Looked up from germline, CDR1 is KGHSH and CDR2 is LQKENI. The CDR3 covers 13 residues. The V and J ends lost 0 bases and 6 bases respectively, with 6 bases between them. In nucleotides, the CDR3 is TGTGCCAGCTCACCACCGGAGGGTCAGCCCCAGCATTTT. Encoded protein: CASSPPEGQPQHF.

The chain recombines TRBV4-2 with TRBJ2-3; 10 bases agree with TRBD2. Germline CDR1 reads LGHNA; CDR2 reads YNFKEQ. This CDR3 spans 19 amino acids. V lost 0 bases, J lost 2 bases, and 11 bases stayed unmatched. CDR3 nucleotides: TGTGCCAGCAGCCAAGATCGTTTACTAGCGGGACCTTTCACAGATACGCAGTATTTT. Amino acid sequence: CASSQDRLLAGPFTDTQYF.

The chain combines TRBV6-8 with TRBJ2-3; D perhaps matches TRBD1 (6 bases). CDR1 is MNHGY, CDR2 SAAAGT, per germline. CDR3 length: 11 amino acids. CDR3 nucleotides: TGTTATAGGGGGAGCACAGATACGCAGTATTTT. It translates to CYRGSTDTQYF.

This chain joins TRBV10-1 and TRBJ2-3, with 9 nucleotides matching TRBD2. Germline CDR1 reads WNHNN; CDR2 reads SYGVQD (reference sequence). The CDR3 contains 17 residues. J gave up 6 bases and V 2 bases, and 12 bases lay outside the gene matches. CDR3 sequence (DNA): TGCGCCAGCAGTGAGCCTAGCGGGACGCCGGAAAGGGATACGCAGTATTTT. Protein product: CASSEPSGTPERDTQYF.

The rearrangement uses TRBV2 and TRBJ1-5, with TRBD1 matching over 10 bases. Trimming took 4 bases from V and 7 from J; bases not matched to a gene: 16. The CDR3 contains 18 residues. Germline lookup yields CDR1 SNHLY and CDR2 FYNNEI. The CDR3 nucleotides read TGTGCCAGCAGTGGTAGGACAGGGGGAAACCATAGACGGCAGCCCCAGCATTTT. Protein sequence: CASSGRTGGNHRRQPQHF.

The rearrangement links TRBV10-3 to TRBJ1-1; 7 bases match TRBD1. V lost 10 bases and J lost 1; bases outside the gene matches: 6. The V gene's germline CDR1 is ENHRY and CDR2 SYGVKD. This CDR3 has 13 residues. The CDR3 sequence: CANRQGENTEAFF. As DNA, the CDR3 is TGTGCCAACAGACAGGGCGAGAACACTGAAGCTTTCTTT.

This CDR3 reads CASSLTGGSQPQHF. As DNA, the CDR3 is TGTGCCAGCAGTTTGACAGGGGGGAGCCAGCCCCAGCATTTT. V is TRBV28 and J is TRBJ1-5, with 9 bases identical to TRBD1. The CDR3 consists of 14 residues. V was clipped by 3 bases and J by 7 bases; unmatched bases: 4. Germline V lookup: CDR1 MDHEN, CDR2 SYDVKM.